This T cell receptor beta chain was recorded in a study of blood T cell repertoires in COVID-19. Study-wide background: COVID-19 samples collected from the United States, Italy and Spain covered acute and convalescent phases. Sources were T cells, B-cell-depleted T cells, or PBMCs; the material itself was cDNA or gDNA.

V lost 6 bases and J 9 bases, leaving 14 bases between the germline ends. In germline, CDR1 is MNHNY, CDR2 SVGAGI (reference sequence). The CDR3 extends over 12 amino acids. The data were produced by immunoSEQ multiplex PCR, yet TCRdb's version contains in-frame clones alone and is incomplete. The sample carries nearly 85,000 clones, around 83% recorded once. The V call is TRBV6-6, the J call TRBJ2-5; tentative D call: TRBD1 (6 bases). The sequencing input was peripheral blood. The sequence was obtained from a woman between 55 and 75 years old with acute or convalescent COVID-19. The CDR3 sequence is CASRKQGTPQYF. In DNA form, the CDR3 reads TGTGCCAGCAGGAAACAGGGAACCCCCCAGTACTTC.